This record looks at one T cell receptor (beta chain) sequence and its context. Its matching antigen is unknown. The data derive from a study of cytomegalovirus exposure and HLA in healthy donors. Findings and limits, study-wide: The study recorded 150 to 200 TCR beta chains that were cytomegalovirus-associated. Most TCR sequences were rare, but some public TCRs occurred in many donors. Beyond CMV serostatus, there was no information to go on about immune exposure. A later analysis found most CMV-associated TCR beta chains apparently HLA-restricted.

A multiplex PCR was run with 60 Vbeta primers and 13 Jbeta primers. Profiling relied on immunoSEQ multiplex PCR, and the TCRdb table lists in-frame clones only, not all of them. The table has 37,000 or so clones, 74% seen once; the top ten hold 6.3%. Sequenced input: PBMCs. The receptor was isolated from a man aged 25-40 years in good health and CMV-seronegative.

CDR3 DNA: TGTGCCAGCAGTCAGGGTTCCAGTCAGCCCCAGCATTTT. Its translation: CASSQGSSQPQHF. The V gene is TRBV6-5, the J gene TRBJ1-5, with D possibly TRBD1 on 5 matching bases. Germline CDR1 and CDR2: MNHEY and SVGAGI. V was pared by 5 bases and J by 6 bases, with 11 bases between. CDR3 size: 13 residues.